Listed here is a single T cell receptor beta chain. Authors' processing steps: Reference gene primer amplification gave estimated nucleated cell counts. Sequencing used immunoSEQ multiplex PCR; TCRdb keeps in-frame clones, though not all of them. V, J and clone size derive from that table, while D and trimming were established from the DNA sequence. Of 150,000 to 200,000 clones listed, about 89% are singletons. The entry originates in a study of blood T cell repertoires in COVID-19. Study-level background: The United States, Italy and Spain supplied acute and convalescent COVID-19 samples. PBMCs, B-cell-depleted T cells, or T cells were the source of the cDNA or gDNA that made up the material.

The germline V gene has CDR1 MNHNS and CDR2 SASEGT. V lost 3 bases and J lost 8, with 17 bases in between. The CDR3 totals 15 residues. Sequencing was carried out using peripheral blood. V usage is TRBV6-1 and J usage is TRBJ1-5; the D gene is possibly TRBD1 (6 bases). The receptor was derived from a man aged 40-55 years with active or convalescent COVID-19. The CDR3 nucleotides read TGTGCCAGCAGTGATTTACAGGGAATATATGAGCCCCAGCATTTT. Its translation is CASSDLQGIYEPQHF.